Listed below are T cell receptor beta chains from one sample, sequenced in a study of regulatory T cells. Sequenced by immunoSEQ multiplex PCR; TCRdb stores in-frame clones only, minus some. Of 20,000 to 25,000 clones in the sample, approximately 91% are singletons; the top ten hold roughly 1.3%. Material for sequencing was conventional CD4+ T cells sorted from blood. The receptors originated from a child younger than 18 with CD3G deficiency. The CDR3 runs from the conserved cysteine through the conserved F or W. The D gene is left open where the match is weak. A clone size is listed for some rows: how often the clone was seen (once, few, many), or a class if it is expanded.

V	J	size	D	DNA	CDR3
TRBV28	TRBJ2-7	NA	NA	TGTGCCAGCAGTTTAATGGGCACGTCCTACGAGCAGTACTTC	CASSLMGTSYEQYF
TRBV28	TRBJ2-7	NA	TRBD1	TGTGCCAGCAGTGGGACAGGGACCTACGAGCAGTACTTC	CASSGTGTYEQYF
TRBV28	TRBJ1-2	NA	NA	TGTGCCAGCAGTTCAAGGATAGACTATGGCTACACCTTC	CASSSRIDYGYTF
TRBV28	TRBJ2-7	NA	NA	TGTGCCAGCAGTAACTACTACGAGCAGTACTTC	CASSNYYEQYF
TRBV25-1	TRBJ1-3	NA	NA	TGTGCCAGCAGTACCGACAGAATCAGCTCTGGAAACACCATATATTTT	CASSTDRISSGNTIYF
TRBV30	TRBJ1-1	once	NA	TGTGCCTGGCAGGTGAACACTGAAGCTTTCTTT	CAWQVNTEAFF
TRBV7-8	TRBJ1-5	few	TRBD1	TGTGCCAGCAGCTTAGGGACAGGGTGGAATCAGCCCCAGCATTTT	CASSLGTGWNQPQHF
TRBV18	TRBJ1-5	NA	TRBD1	TGTGCCAGCTCACAGCAGGGGGCGGGTAATCAGCCCCAGCATTTT	CASSQQGAGNQPQHF
TRBV28	TRBJ2-1	few	NA	TGTGCCAGCAGTTTGAGGGGACGGCGGTACAATGAGCAGTTCTTC	CASSLRGRRYNEQFF
TRBV28	TRBJ1-4	NA	TRBD1	TGTGCCAGCAGTCGACAGGGGTCGGCCGAAAAACTGTTTTTT	CASSRQGSAEKLFF
TRBV28	TRBJ2-7	NA	TRBD2	TGTGCCAGCAGTTTAGCGGGAGCAGGCGAGCAGTACTTC	CASSLAGAGEQYF
TRBV6-1	TRBJ1-1	NA	NA	TGTGCCAGCAGACAGGGCGAAGCTTTCTTT	CASRQGEAFF
TRBV10-3	TRBJ1-2	NA	NA	TGTGCCATCAGTCCGACAACTGGCTATGGCTACACCTTC	CAISPTTGYGYTF
TRBV5-5	TRBJ1-2	NA	NA	TGTGCCAGCAGCTTGGCCGGAAAAACAGGAATAAACTATGGCTACACCTTC	CASSLAGKTGINYGYTF
TRBV5-1	TRBJ2-7	few	TRBD1	TGCGCCAGCAGCTTCTCGGGACAGCCAAACTACGAGCAGTACTTC	CASSFSGQPNYEQYF
TRBV5-1	TRBJ2-1	NA	NA	TGCGCCAGCAGTACTAGGGACGCAACGTACAATGAGCAGTTCTTC	CASSTRDATYNEQFF
TRBV28	TRBJ1-1	NA	NA	TGTGCCAGCAGTCCGAGAACAGGGCGGAACACTGAAGCTTTCTTT	CASSPRTGRNTEAFF
TRBV5-1	TRBJ2-1	NA	NA	TGCGCCAGCAGCTTGGTGGACTATCGGAATGAGCAGTTCTTC	CASSLVDYRNEQFF
TRBV7-9	TRBJ2-5	NA	TRBD1	TGTGCCAGCAGCCGAACAGGGGGACGAGAGACCCAGTACTTC	CASSRTGGRETQYF
TRBV19	TRBJ2-7	NA	TRBD1	TGTGCCAGTAGTAAGACAGGGAAATCAGGGGAGCAGTACTTC	CASSKTGKSGEQYF
TRBV7-8	TRBJ2-7	NA	TRBD1	TGTGCCAGCAGCCGGGGACAGGGGAACTACGAGCAGTACTTC	CASSRGQGNYEQYF
TRBV28	TRBJ2-4	NA	TRBD1	TGTGCCAGCACTACACGGACAGGGAGTAACATTCAGTACTTC	CASTTRTGSNIQYF
TRBV5-1	TRBJ2-6	few	NA	TGCGCCAGCAGCACGGGGCCCGTCTCTGGGGCCAACGTCCTGACTTTC	CASSTGPVSGANVLTF
TRBV6-1	TRBJ2-7	NA	TRBD2	TGTGCCAGCAGTGAATACGGGAGGGCCTCCTACGAGCAGTACTTC	CASSEYGRASYEQYF
TRBV11-3	TRBJ2-7	NA	NA	TGTGCCAGCAGCTTAGACCGAGGGGGGACCTACGAGCAGTACTTC	CASSLDRGGTYEQYF